A single sample gave rise to the 5 T cell receptor beta chains below, sequenced in a study of shared clonotypes between healthy human individuals. Libraries were prepared by immunoSEQ multiplex PCR; TCRdb keeps only in-frame clonotypes and omits some of them. The table has some 2.4 million clones, 80% to 95% seen once; the top ten hold 0.36%. Input material: naive CD4+ T cells from PBMCs. Subset in this sample: CD45RA+ positively selected. Source of these receptors: a man between 18 and 35 years old in good health. Some clones in this sample may be carry-over from other donors' samples.

This chain links TRBV11-2 with TRBJ2-1, with 10 bases matching TRBD2. V lost 0 bases and J lost 4; bases outside the gene matches: 6. CDR1 and CDR2 (germline): SGHAT, FQNNGV. CDR3 length: 17 residues. This chain's CDR3 is CASSLDRATSGYNEQFF. CDR3 DNA: TGTGCCAGCAGCTTAGATCGGGCGACTAGCGGGTACAATGAGCAGTTCTTC.

The chain has TRBV28 and TRBJ2-3; 8 nucleotides line up with TRBD1. Germline V gene lookup returns CDR1 MDHEN and CDR2 SYDVKM. The CDR3 covers 16 residues. Losses at the gene ends were 6 bases for V and 3 bases for J; bases not matched to a gene: 11. The CDR3 sequence: CASRSVPQGATDTQYF. The CDR3 nucleotides are TGTGCCAGCAGGTCCGTACCCCAGGGGGCAACAGATACGCAGTATTTT.

This clone showed up just once. J is TRBJ2-7 and V is TRBV11-2, with TRBD2 matching 7 bases. V lost 5 bases to trimming and J lost 5 bases; unmatched junction nucleotides: 9. The CDR3 loop spans 14 amino acids. Germline lookup yields CDR1 SGHAT and CDR2 FQNNGV. This chain's CDR3 is CASSPSAGANEQYF. CDR3 in DNA: TGTGCCAGCAGCCCTAGCGCGGGAGCCAACGAGCAGTACTTC.

This chain links TRBV27 with TRBJ2-1; 14 bases map to TRBD2. The trim removed 5 bases at V and 8 bases at J, leaving 8 bases unmatched. The CDR3 length is 16 residues. The germline V gene has CDR1 MNHEY and CDR2 SMNVEV (reference sequence). CDR3 sequence reads: CASSTPGTSGSHEQFF. The CDR3 DNA reads TGTGCCAGCAGTACACCCGGGACTAGCGGGAGCCATGAGCAGTTCTTC.

V usage is TRBV9 and J usage is TRBJ2-7, with 9 bases fitting TRBD2. Germline assignment: CDR1 SGDLS and CDR2 YYNGEE. The J segment lost 5 bases and the V segment lost 0 bases, leaving 6 bases of the junction unmatched. CDR3 length: 15 amino acids. CDR3 amino acids: CASSVGLAVLDEQYF. The CDR3 nucleotides read TGTGCCAGCAGCGTAGGACTAGCGGTTTTAGACGAGCAGTACTTC.